Listed below are T cell receptor beta chains from one sample, sequenced in a study of beta chain features in type 1 diabetes. The table came from immunoSEQ multiplex PCR; TCRdb's copy has only in-frame clones and leaves some out. Of 300,000 to 350,000 clones in the sample, about a tenth are singletons; the top ten hold 0.9% to 1.1%. Sequencing was carried out using central memory CD4+ T cells from blood. The receptors derive from a man in his thirties or forties with type 1 diabetes. CDR3s include the opening cysteine and the closing phenylalanine or tryptophan. A D gene is named only where the DNA matches it firmly. Only part of the rows carry a size: once, few, many, or a class if the clone is expanded.

cdr3_aa: CASSPSPGVTVREQYF; cdr3_nt: TGCGCCAGCAGCCCTTCTCCAGGCGTAACCGTGCGGGAGCAGTACTTC; j_call: TRBJ2-7; v_call: TRBV4-3; d_call: -; clone_size: -
cdr3_aa: CASSVAGTGNNSPLHF; cdr3_nt: TGTGCCAGCAGCGTGGCCGGGACAGGGAATAATTCACCCCTCCACTTT; j_call: TRBJ1-6; v_call: TRBV9; d_call: TRBD1; clone_size: -
cdr3_aa: CASSPPQETQYF; cdr3_nt: TGTGCCAGCTCACCACCGCAAGAGACCCAGTACTTC; j_call: TRBJ2-5; v_call: TRBV18; d_call: -; clone_size: -
cdr3_aa: CASSQGAGDSTDTQYF; cdr3_nt: TGCGCCAGCAGCCAAGGGGCGGGGGATAGCACAGATACGCAGTATTTT; j_call: TRBJ2-3; v_call: TRBV4-3; d_call: TRBD2; clone_size: -
cdr3_aa: CASRLTGTSQNEQFF; cdr3_nt: TGTGCCAGCAGACTTACCGGGACTTCCCAAAATGAGCAGTTCTTC; j_call: TRBJ2-1; v_call: TRBV7-2; d_call: -; clone_size: few
cdr3_aa: CASSLVGGGAFNYGYTF; cdr3_nt: TGTGCCAGCAGCTTAGTAGGAGGCGGAGCCTTTAACTATGGCTACACCTTC; j_call: TRBJ1-2; v_call: TRBV7-8; d_call: -; clone_size: few
cdr3_aa: CASSLTYWRGQGSTNEKLFF; cdr3_nt: TGTGCCAGCAGTCTCACCTATTGGCGCGGACAGGGGTCAACTAATGAAAAACTGTTTTTT; j_call: TRBJ1-4; v_call: TRBV27; d_call: TRBD1; clone_size: few
cdr3_aa: CATYQGAGYGYTF; cdr3_nt: TGTGCCACCTACCAGGGGGCGGGATATGGCTACACCTTC; j_call: TRBJ1-2; v_call: TRBV27; d_call: TRBD1; clone_size: -
cdr3_aa: CASSPPTSGNEQFF; cdr3_nt: TGTGCCAGCTCACCACCCACTAGCGGGAATGAGCAGTTCTTC; j_call: TRBJ2-1; v_call: TRBV18; d_call: TRBD2; clone_size: few
cdr3_aa: CASRASAGYGYTF; cdr3_nt: TGTGCCAGCAGAGCGAGTGCGGGCTATGGCTACACCTTC; j_call: TRBJ1-2; v_call: TRBV7-2; d_call: -; clone_size: few
cdr3_aa: CATSPPDRGAEKLFF; cdr3_nt: TGTGCCACCAGCCCACCCGACAGGGGAGCCGAAAAACTGTTTTTT; j_call: TRBJ1-4; v_call: TRBV15; d_call: TRBD1; clone_size: many
cdr3_aa: CASSIRTGYEQYF; cdr3_nt: TGTGCCAGTAGTATCCGGACGGGGTACGAGCAGTACTTC; j_call: TRBJ2-7; v_call: TRBV19; d_call: -; clone_size: -
cdr3_aa: CASRTTAGISYEQYF; cdr3_nt: TGCGCCAGCAGAACAACAGCAGGGATATCCTACGAGCAGTACTTC; j_call: TRBJ2-7; v_call: TRBV5-1; d_call: -; clone_size: -
cdr3_aa: CASSEGAPYNEQFF; cdr3_nt: TGTGCCAGCTCAGAGGGGGCCCCCTACAATGAGCAGTTCTTC; j_call: TRBJ2-1; v_call: TRBV18; d_call: TRBD1; clone_size: few
cdr3_aa: CASRDQLDTEAFF; cdr3_nt: TGTGCCAGCAGGGATCAATTAGATACTGAAGCTTTCTTT; j_call: TRBJ1-1; v_call: TRBV6-1; d_call: -; clone_size: -
cdr3_aa: CASRPQDRVSPYEQYF; cdr3_nt: TGTGCCAGCAGGCCCCAGGACAGGGTGTCCCCCTACGAGCAGTACTTC; j_call: TRBJ2-7; v_call: TRBV28; d_call: TRBD1; clone_size: few
cdr3_aa: CASRETGGDQPQHF; cdr3_nt: TGTGCCAGCAGGGAGACAGGGGGGGATCAGCCCCAGCATTTT; j_call: TRBJ1-5; v_call: TRBV6-5; d_call: TRBD1; clone_size: -
cdr3_aa: CSASAYNEQFF; cdr3_nt: TGCAGTGCCTCGGCCTACAATGAGCAGTTCTTC; j_call: TRBJ2-1; v_call: TRBV20-1; d_call: -; clone_size: few
cdr3_aa: CASSLAGGAALGSSYEQYF; cdr3_nt: TGTGCCAGCAGCTTGGCCGGAGGGGCAGCTCTCGGGAGCTCCTACGAGCAGTACTTC; j_call: TRBJ2-7; v_call: TRBV5-5; d_call: -; clone_size: few
cdr3_aa: CASSDYNRRETQYF; cdr3_nt: TGTGCCAGCAGCGATTATAACAGAAGAGAGACCCAGTACTTC; j_call: TRBJ2-5; v_call: TRBV7-2; d_call: -; clone_size: -
cdr3_aa: CASSLAQVETQYF; cdr3_nt: TGTGCCAGCAGCTTAGCGCAAGTCGAGACCCAGTACTTC; j_call: TRBJ2-5; v_call: TRBV7-9; d_call: -; clone_size: -
cdr3_aa: CASSSDRLAKNIQYF; cdr3_nt: TGTGCCAGCAGCTCGGACAGGCTAGCCAAAAACATTCAGTACTTC; j_call: TRBJ2-4; v_call: TRBV7-9; d_call: TRBD1; clone_size: few
cdr3_aa: CASSLGTGGGQETQYF; cdr3_nt: TGTGCCAGCAGTCTGGGGACAGGGGGTGGCCAAGAGACCCAGTACTTC; j_call: TRBJ2-5; v_call: TRBV6-6; d_call: TRBD1; clone_size: many
cdr3_aa: CASSVESGHRTDTQYF; cdr3_nt: TGTGCCAGCAGCGTAGAATCGGGGCACCGCACAGATACGCAGTATTTT; j_call: TRBJ2-3; v_call: TRBV9; d_call: -; clone_size: -
cdr3_aa: CASSLTFNGYTF; cdr3_nt: TGTGCCAGTAGTTTGACTTTTAATGGCTACACCTTC; j_call: TRBJ1-2; v_call: TRBV19; d_call: -; clone_size: -
cdr3_aa: CASSYGGRNQPQHF; cdr3_nt: TGTGCCAGCAGTTACGGGGGCCGCAATCAGCCCCAGCATTTT; j_call: TRBJ1-5; v_call: TRBV28; d_call: -; clone_size: -
cdr3_aa: CASSYFNTGGTEAFF; cdr3_nt: TGTGCCAGCTCCTACTTTAACACAGGGGGCACTGAAGCTTTCTTT; j_call: TRBJ1-1; v_call: TRBV18; d_call: TRBD1; clone_size: few
cdr3_aa: CASSVVRADRGTEAFF; cdr3_nt: TGTGCCAGCAGCGTAGTAAGGGCTGACAGAGGCACTGAAGCTTTCTTT; j_call: TRBJ1-1; v_call: TRBV9; d_call: -; clone_size: -
cdr3_aa: CAWNWISGNTIYF; cdr3_nt: TGTGCCTGGAATTGGATCTCTGGAAACACCATATATTTT; j_call: TRBJ1-3; v_call: TRBV30; d_call: -; clone_size: once
cdr3_aa: CASSYLNYGYTF; cdr3_nt: TGTGCCAGCAGTTACCTAAACTATGGCTACACCTTC; j_call: TRBJ1-2; v_call: TRBV6-6; d_call: -; clone_size: -
cdr3_aa: CSGGQGDYGYTF; cdr3_nt: TGCAGCGGCGGACAGGGCGACTATGGCTACACCTTC; j_call: TRBJ1-2; v_call: TRBV29-1; d_call: TRBD1; clone_size: few
cdr3_aa: CASSIYASGGASADTQYF; cdr3_nt: TGTGCCAGTAGTATATACGCTAGCGGGGGGGCCAGCGCAGATACGCAGTATTTT; j_call: TRBJ2-3; v_call: TRBV19; d_call: TRBD2; clone_size: -
cdr3_aa: CASSPRSGGTDTQYF; cdr3_nt: TGTGCCAGCAGTCCGCGGAGCGGGGGCACAGATACGCAGTATTTT; j_call: TRBJ2-3; v_call: TRBV2; d_call: TRBD2; clone_size: -
cdr3_aa: CASRGGDNQPQHF; cdr3_nt: TGCGCCAGCAGAGGGGGCGACAATCAGCCCCAGCATTTT; j_call: TRBJ1-5; v_call: TRBV5-1; d_call: TRBD1; clone_size: -
cdr3_aa: CASSYSAGFSYEQYF; cdr3_nt: TGTGCCAGCAGTTACTCCGCAGGGTTCTCCTACGAGCAGTACTTC; j_call: TRBJ2-7; v_call: TRBV6-6; d_call: -; clone_size: few
cdr3_aa: CASSVSDTFSGANVLTF; cdr3_nt: TGTGCCAGCAGCGTGTCGGACACCTTTTCTGGGGCCAACGTCCTGACTTTC; j_call: TRBJ2-6; v_call: TRBV9; d_call: -; clone_size: many
cdr3_aa: CASSLDGTRNEKLFF; cdr3_nt: TGCGCCAGCAGCTTGGACGGGACACGAAATGAAAAACTGTTTTTT; j_call: TRBJ1-4; v_call: TRBV5-1; d_call: -; clone_size: few
cdr3_aa: CASKGGETQYF; cdr3_nt: TGTGCCAGTAAGGGCGGCGAGACCCAGTACTTC; j_call: TRBJ2-5; v_call: TRBV11-2; d_call: -; clone_size: -
cdr3_aa: CASRSAAEAFF; cdr3_nt: TGTGCCAGCAGATCTGCAGCTGAAGCTTTCTTT; j_call: TRBJ1-1; v_call: TRBV5-6; d_call: -; clone_size: many
cdr3_aa: CASSSRAGDEKLFF; cdr3_nt: TGTGCCAGCAGCTCGCGTGCAGGGGATGAAAAACTGTTTTTT; j_call: TRBJ1-4; v_call: TRBV7-2; d_call: -; clone_size: many
cdr3_aa: CASSLGGVSSGNTIYF; cdr3_nt: TGTGCCAGCAGTTTAGGAGGTGTGAGCTCTGGAAACACCATATATTTT; j_call: TRBJ1-3; v_call: TRBV28; d_call: -; clone_size: -
cdr3_aa: CASSQGDRGGTDTQYF; cdr3_nt: TGCGCCAGCAGCCAGGGGGACAGGGGAGGCACAGATACGCAGTATTTT; j_call: TRBJ2-3; v_call: TRBV4-1; d_call: TRBD1; clone_size: -
cdr3_aa: CASGKGAGGFGANVLTF; cdr3_nt: TGTGCCAGCGGGAAAGGGGCAGGGGGCTTTGGGGCCAACGTCCTGACTTTC; j_call: TRBJ2-6; v_call: TRBV27; d_call: TRBD1; clone_size: -
cdr3_aa: CASSRGQGWDTQYF; cdr3_nt: TGTGCCAGCAGCCGGGGACAGGGGTGGGATACGCAGTATTTT; j_call: TRBJ2-3; v_call: TRBV5-6; d_call: TRBD1; clone_size: -
cdr3_aa: CASSFGGPGTDTQYF; cdr3_nt: TGTGCCAGCAGCTTCGGGGGGCCAGGCACAGATACGCAGTATTTT; j_call: TRBJ2-3; v_call: TRBV7-2; d_call: -; clone_size: -
cdr3_aa: CASSLGQGGDGYTF; cdr3_nt: TGTGCCAGCAGCCTAGGACAGGGAGGGGATGGCTACACCTTC; j_call: TRBJ1-2; v_call: TRBV7-9; d_call: TRBD1; clone_size: -
cdr3_aa: CASSPFSTDTQYF; cdr3_nt: TGCGCCAGCAGCCCGTTCTCCACAGATACGCAGTATTTT; j_call: TRBJ2-3; v_call: TRBV5-1; d_call: -; clone_size: few
cdr3_aa: CASSRTSSSGANVLTF; cdr3_nt: TGTGCCAGCAGCCGGACATCGAGCTCTGGGGCCAACGTCCTGACTTTC; j_call: TRBJ2-6; v_call: TRBV2; d_call: -; clone_size: -
cdr3_aa: CASSQELAGPQHF; cdr3_nt: TGTGCCAGCAGCCAAGAACTAGCGGGGCCCCAGCATTTT; j_call: TRBJ1-5; v_call: TRBV14; d_call: -; clone_size: few
cdr3_aa: CASSLDSNGYTF; cdr3_nt: TGCGCCAGCAGCTTGGACAGTAACGGCTACACCTTC; j_call: TRBJ1-2; v_call: TRBV5-1; d_call: -; clone_size: few
cdr3_aa: CASSRGDGNEQFF; cdr3_nt: TGTGCCAGCAGCAGAGGGGACGGGAATGAGCAGTTCTTC; j_call: TRBJ2-1; v_call: TRBV7-9; d_call: -; clone_size: few
cdr3_aa: CASSSDSFSETQYF; cdr3_nt: TGTGCCAGCAGTTCCGACTCGTTTAGTGAGACCCAGTACTTC; j_call: TRBJ2-5; v_call: TRBV2; d_call: -; clone_size: few
cdr3_aa: CASSLSGNNQPQHF; cdr3_nt: TGTGCCAGCAGCTTATCGGGTAACAATCAGCCCCAGCATTTT; j_call: TRBJ1-5; v_call: TRBV7-9; d_call: -; clone_size: many
cdr3_aa: CASSPDRAFGYTF; cdr3_nt: TGTGCCAGCTCACCAGACAGGGCTTTTGGCTACACCTTC; j_call: TRBJ1-2; v_call: TRBV18; d_call: TRBD1; clone_size: -
cdr3_aa: CASSEAGVYTIYF; cdr3_nt: TGTGCCAGCAGTGAAGCGGGGGTTTACACCATATATTTT; j_call: TRBJ1-3; v_call: TRBV6-1; d_call: -; clone_size: -
cdr3_aa: CASSIYGQASAVNTEAFF; cdr3_nt: TGCGCCAGCAGCATATACGGACAGGCTTCGGCGGTGAACACTGAAGCTTTCTTT; j_call: TRBJ1-1; v_call: TRBV5-1; d_call: TRBD1; clone_size: -
cdr3_aa: CASSNAGGYNEQFF; cdr3_nt: TGTGCCAGCAGTAATGCGGGGGGTTACAATGAGCAGTTCTTC; j_call: TRBJ2-1; v_call: TRBV6-5; d_call: TRBD2; clone_size: few